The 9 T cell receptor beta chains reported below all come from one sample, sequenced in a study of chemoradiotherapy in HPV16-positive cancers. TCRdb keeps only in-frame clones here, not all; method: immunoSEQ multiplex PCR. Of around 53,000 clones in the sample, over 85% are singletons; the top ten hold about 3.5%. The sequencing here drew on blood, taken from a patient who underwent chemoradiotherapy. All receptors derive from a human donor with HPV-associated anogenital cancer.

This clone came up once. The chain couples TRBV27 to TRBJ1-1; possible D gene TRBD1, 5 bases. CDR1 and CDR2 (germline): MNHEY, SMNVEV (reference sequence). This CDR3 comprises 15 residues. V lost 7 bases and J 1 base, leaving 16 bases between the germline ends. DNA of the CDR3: TGTGCCAGCATCCCTTTGGGGCCGCAGAACACTGAAGCTTTCTTT. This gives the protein CASIPLGPQNTEAFF.

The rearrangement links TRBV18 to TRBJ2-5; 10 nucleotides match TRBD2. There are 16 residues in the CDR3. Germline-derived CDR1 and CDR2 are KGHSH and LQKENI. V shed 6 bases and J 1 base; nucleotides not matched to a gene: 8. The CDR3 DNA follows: TGTGCCAGCTCCACCAGGACTAGCGGAGTCCAAGAGACCCAGTACTTC. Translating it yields CASSTRTSGVQETQYF.

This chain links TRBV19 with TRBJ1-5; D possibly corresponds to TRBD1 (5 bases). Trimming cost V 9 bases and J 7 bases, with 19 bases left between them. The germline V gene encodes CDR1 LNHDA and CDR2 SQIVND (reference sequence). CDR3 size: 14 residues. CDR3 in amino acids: CASRRDQTRQPQHF. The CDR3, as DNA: TGTGCCAGCCGCCGGGACCAGACGCGGCAGCCCCAGCATTTT.

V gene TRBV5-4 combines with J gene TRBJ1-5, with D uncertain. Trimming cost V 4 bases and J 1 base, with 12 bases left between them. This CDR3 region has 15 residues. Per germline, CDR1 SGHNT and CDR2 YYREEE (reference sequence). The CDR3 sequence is CASSTGLGSNQPQHF. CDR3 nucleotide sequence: TGTGCCAGCAGCACCGGTTTAGGGAGCAATCAGCCCCAGCATTTT.

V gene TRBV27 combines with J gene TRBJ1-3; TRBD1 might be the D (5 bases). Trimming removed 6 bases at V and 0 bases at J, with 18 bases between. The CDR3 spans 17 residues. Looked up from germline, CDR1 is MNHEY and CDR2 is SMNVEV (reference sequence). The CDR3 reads CASSLTGTRNSGNTIYF. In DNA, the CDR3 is TGTGCCAGCAGCCTTACCGGGACTCGAAACTCTGGAAACACCATATATTTT.

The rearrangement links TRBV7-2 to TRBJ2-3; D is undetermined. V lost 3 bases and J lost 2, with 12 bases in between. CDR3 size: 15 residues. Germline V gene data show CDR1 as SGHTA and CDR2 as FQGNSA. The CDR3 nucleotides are TGTGCCAGCAGCTTCAATTCTGCAGACACAGATACGCAGTATTTT. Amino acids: CASSFNSADTDTQYF.

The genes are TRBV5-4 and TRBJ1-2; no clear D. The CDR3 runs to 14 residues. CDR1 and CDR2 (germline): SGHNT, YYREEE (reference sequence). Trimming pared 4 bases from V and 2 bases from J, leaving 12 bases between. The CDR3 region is CASSPWATNYGYTF. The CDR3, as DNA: TGTGCCAGCAGCCCCTGGGCTACAAACTATGGCTACACCTTC.

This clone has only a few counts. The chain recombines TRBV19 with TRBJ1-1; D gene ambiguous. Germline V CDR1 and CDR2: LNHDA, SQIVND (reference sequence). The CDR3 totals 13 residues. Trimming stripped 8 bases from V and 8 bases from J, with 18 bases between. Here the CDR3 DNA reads TGTGCCAGTCAAGAGGAAAGGGTAGGGGAAGCTTTCTTT. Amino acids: CASQEERVGEAFF. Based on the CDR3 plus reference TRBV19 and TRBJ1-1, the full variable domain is DGGITQSPKYLFRKEGQNVTLSCEQNLNHDAMYWYRQDPGQGLRLIYYSQIVNDFQKGDIAEGYSVSREKKESFPLTVTSAQKNPTAFYLCASQEERVGEAFFGQGTRLTVV.

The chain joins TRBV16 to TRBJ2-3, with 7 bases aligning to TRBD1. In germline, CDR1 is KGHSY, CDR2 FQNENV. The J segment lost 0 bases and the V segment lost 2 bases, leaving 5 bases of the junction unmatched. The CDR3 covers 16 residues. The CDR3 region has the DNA TGTGCCAGCAGCCAAGCGACAGGGCTTAGCACAGATACGCAGTATTTT. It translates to CASSQATGLSTDTQYF.